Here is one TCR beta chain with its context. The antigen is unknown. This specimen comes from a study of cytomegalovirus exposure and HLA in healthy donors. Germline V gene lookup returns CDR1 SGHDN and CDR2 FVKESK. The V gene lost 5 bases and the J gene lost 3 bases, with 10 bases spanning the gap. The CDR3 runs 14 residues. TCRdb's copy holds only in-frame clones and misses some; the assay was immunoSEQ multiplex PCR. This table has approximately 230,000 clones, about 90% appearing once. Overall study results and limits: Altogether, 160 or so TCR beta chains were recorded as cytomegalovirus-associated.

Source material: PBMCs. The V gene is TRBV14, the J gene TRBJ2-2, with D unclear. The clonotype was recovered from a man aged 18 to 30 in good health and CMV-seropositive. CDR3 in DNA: TGTGCCAGCAGCGAAGGACGGTACACCGGGGAGCTGTTTTTT. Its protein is CASSEGRYTGELFF.